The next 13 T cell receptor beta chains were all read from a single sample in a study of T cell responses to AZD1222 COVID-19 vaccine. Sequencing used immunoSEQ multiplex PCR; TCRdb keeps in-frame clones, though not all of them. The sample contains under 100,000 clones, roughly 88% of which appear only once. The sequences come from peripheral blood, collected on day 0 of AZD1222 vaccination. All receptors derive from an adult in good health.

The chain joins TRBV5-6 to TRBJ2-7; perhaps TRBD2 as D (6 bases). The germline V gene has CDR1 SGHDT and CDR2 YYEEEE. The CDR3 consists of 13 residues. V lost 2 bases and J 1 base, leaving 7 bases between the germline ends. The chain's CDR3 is CASSFGGSYEQYF. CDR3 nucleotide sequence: TGTGCCAGCAGCTTCGGGGGTTCCTACGAGCAGTACTTC.

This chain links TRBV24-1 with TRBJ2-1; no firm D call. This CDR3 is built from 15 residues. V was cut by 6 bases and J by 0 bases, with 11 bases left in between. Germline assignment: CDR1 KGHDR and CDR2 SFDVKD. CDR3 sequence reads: CATSMDRNSYNEQFF. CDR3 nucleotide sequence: TGTGCCACCAGTATGGACCGTAACTCCTACAATGAGCAGTTCTTC.

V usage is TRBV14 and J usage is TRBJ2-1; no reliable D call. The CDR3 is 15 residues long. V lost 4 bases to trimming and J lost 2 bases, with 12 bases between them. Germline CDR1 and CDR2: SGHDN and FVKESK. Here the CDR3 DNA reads TGTGCCAGCAGCCGCGTGGTGGTGGCCTACAATGAGCAGTTCTTC. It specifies CASSRVVVAYNEQFF.

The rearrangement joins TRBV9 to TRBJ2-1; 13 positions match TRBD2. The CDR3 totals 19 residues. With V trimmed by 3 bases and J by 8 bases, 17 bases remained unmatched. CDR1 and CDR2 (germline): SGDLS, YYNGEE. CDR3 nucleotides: TGTGCCAGCAGCGACCCTATTGGACTAGCGGGAGATCGGGGAGATGAGCAGTTCTTC. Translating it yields CASSDPIGLAGDRGDEQFF.

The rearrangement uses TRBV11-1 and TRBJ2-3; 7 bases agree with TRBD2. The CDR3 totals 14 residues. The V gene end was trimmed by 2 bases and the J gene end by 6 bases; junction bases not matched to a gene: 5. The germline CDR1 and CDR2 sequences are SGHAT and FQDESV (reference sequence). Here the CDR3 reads CASSLWAGGDTQYF. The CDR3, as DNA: TGTGCCAGCAGCTTATGGGCCGGGGGGGATACGCAGTATTTT.

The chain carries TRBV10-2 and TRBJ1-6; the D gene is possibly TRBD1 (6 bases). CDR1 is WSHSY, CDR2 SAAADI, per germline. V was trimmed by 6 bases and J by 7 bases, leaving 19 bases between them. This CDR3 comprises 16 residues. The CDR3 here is CASRGTGTASNSPLHF. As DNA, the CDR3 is TGCGCCAGCAGGGGAACAGGGACCGCGTCCAATTCACCCCTCCACTTT.

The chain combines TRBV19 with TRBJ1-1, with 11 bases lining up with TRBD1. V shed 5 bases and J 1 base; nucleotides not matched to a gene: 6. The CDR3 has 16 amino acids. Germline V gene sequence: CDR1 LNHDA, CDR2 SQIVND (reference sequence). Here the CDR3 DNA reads TGTGCCAGTAGTTTCCGGACAGGGGGCAGGAACACTGAAGCTTTCTTT. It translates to CASSFRTGGRNTEAFF.

The CDR3 region is CASSGLGGSSYEQYF. CDR3 bases: TGTGCCAGCAGCGGCCTTGGCGGGAGCTCCTACGAGCAGTACTTC. The chain carries TRBV21-1 and TRBJ2-7; TRBD2 is the table's D call and was not checked against the DNA. TRBV21-1 is a known pseudogene. The CDR3 is made up of 15 amino acids.

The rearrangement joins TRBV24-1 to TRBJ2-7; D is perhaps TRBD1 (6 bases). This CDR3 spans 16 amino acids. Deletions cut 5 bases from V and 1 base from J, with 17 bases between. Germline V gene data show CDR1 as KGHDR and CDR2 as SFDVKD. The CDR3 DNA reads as TGTGCCACCAGTGGTACTCTACGGGACATATCCTACGAGCAGTACTTC. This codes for CATSGTLRDISYEQYF.

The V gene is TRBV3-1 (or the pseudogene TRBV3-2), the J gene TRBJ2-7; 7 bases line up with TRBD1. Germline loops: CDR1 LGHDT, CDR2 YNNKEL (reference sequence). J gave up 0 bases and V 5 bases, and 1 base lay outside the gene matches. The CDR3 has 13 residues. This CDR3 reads CASSGQDSYEQYF. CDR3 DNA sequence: TGTGCCAGCAGCGGACAGGACTCCTACGAGCAGTACTTC.

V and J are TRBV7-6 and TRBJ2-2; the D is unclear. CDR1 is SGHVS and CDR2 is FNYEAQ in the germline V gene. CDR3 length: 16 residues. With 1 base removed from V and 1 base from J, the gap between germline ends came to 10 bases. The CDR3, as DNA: TGTGCCAGCAGCTTAGGTTCTCAACGGAACACCGGGGAGCTGTTTTTT. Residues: CASSLGSQRNTGELFF.

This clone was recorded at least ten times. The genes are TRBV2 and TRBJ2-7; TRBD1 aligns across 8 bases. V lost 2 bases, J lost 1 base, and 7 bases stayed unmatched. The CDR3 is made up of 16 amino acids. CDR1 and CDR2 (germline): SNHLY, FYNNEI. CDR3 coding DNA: TGTGCCAGCAGTGAATCCGGGACAGGTCTTTCCTACGAGCAGTACTTC. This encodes CASSESGTGLSYEQYF.

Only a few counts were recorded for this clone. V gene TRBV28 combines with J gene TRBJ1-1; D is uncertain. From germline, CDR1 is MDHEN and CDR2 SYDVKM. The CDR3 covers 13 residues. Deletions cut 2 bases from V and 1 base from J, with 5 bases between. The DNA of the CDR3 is TGTGCCAGCAGTTTACCAGGGAACACTGAAGCTTTCTTT. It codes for CASSLPGNTEAFF.